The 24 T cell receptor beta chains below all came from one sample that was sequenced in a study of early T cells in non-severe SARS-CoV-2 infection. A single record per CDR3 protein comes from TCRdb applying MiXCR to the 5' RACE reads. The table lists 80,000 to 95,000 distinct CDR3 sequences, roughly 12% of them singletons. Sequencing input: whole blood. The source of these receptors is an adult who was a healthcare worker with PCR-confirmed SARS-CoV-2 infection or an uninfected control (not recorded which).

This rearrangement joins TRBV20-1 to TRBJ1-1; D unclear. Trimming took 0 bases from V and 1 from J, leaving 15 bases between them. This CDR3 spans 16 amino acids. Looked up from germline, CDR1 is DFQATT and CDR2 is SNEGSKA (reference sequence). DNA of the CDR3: TGCAGTGCTAGAGACCCCCGGGGTGTCCAGAACACTGAAGCTTTCTTT. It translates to CSARDPRGVQNTEAFF.

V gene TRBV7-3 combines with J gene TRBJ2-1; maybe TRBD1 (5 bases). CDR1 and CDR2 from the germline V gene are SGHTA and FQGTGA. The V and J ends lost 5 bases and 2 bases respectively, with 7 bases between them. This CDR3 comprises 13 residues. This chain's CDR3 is CASSAGTYNEQFF. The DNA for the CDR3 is TGTGCCAGCAGCGCAGGGACCTACAATGAGCAGTTCTTC.

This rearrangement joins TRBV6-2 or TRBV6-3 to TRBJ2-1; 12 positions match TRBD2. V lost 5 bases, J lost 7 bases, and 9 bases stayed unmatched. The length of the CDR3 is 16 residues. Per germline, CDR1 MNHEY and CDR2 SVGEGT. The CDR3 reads CASSPRTSGKGNEQFF. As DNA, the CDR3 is TGTGCCAGCAGTCCCAGGACTAGCGGGAAAGGGAATGAGCAGTTCTTC.

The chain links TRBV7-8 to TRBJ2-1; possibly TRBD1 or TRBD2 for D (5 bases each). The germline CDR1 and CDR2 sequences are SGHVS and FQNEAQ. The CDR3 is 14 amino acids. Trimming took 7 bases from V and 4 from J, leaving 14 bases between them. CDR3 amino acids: CASKLGAIYNEQFF. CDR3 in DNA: TGTGCCAGCAAACTAGGGGCCATATACAATGAGCAGTTCTTC.

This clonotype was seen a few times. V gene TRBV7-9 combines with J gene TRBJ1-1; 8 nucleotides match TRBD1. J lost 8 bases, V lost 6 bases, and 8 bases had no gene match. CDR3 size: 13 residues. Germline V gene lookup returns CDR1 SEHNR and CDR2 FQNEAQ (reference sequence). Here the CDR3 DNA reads TGTGCCAGCAGTCGGACAGGGAAAGCCGAAGCTTTCTTT. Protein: CASSRTGKAEAFF.

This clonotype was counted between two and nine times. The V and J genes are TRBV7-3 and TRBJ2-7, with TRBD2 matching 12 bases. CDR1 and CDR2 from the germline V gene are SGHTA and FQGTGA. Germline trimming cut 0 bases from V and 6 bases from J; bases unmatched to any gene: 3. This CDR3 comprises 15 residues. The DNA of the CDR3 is TGTGCCAGCAGCTTAACGGGACTAGCGGGCGGCGAGCAGTACTTC. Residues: CASSLTGLAGGEQYF. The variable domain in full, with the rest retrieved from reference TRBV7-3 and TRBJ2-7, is GAGVSQTPSNKVTEKGKYVELRCDPISGHTALYWYRQSLGQGPEFLIYFQGTGAADDSGLPNDRFFAVRPEGSVSTLKIQRTERGDSAVYLCASSLTGLAGGEQYFGPGTRLTVT.

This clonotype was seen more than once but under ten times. CDR3: CSVVSRRGYGYTF. The CDR3 DNA is TGCAGCGTTGTGTCCCGGAGGGGCTATGGCTACACCTTC. V usage is TRBV29-1 and J usage is TRBJ1-2; D might be TRBD1 (5 bases). The CDR3 is 13 residues long. Trimming cost V 4 bases and J 4 bases, with 13 bases left between them. Germline CDR1 is SQVTM and CDR2 is ANQGSEA.

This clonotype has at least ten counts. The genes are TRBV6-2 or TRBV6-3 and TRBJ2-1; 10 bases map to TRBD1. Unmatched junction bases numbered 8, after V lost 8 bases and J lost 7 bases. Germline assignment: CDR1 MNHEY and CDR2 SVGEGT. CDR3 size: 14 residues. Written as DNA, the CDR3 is TGTGCCAGCGGGGGACAGGGGATTGGGAATGAGCAGTTCTTC. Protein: CASGGQGIGNEQFF.

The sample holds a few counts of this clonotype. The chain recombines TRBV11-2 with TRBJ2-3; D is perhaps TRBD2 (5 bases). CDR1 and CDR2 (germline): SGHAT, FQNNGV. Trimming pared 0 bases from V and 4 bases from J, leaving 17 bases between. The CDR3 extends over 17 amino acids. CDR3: CASSLEGLATLPDTQYF. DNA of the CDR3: TGTGCCAGCAGCTTAGAAGGACTGGCGACCCTCCCAGATACGCAGTATTTT.

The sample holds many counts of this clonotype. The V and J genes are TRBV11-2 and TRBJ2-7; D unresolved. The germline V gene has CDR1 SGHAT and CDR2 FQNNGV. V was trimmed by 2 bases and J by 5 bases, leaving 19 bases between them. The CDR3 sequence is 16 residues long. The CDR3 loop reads CASSLLRRMTLNEQYF. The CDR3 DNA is TGTGCCAGCAGCTTACTTCGACGAATGACTTTAAACGAGCAGTACTTC.

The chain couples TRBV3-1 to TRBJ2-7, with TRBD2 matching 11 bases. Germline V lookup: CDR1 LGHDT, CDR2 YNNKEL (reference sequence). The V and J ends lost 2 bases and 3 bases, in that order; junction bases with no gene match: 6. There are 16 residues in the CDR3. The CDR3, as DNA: TGTGCCAGCAGCCAAAGTCTAGCGGGAGGTTACTACGAGCAGTACTTC. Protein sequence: CASSQSLAGGYYEQYF.

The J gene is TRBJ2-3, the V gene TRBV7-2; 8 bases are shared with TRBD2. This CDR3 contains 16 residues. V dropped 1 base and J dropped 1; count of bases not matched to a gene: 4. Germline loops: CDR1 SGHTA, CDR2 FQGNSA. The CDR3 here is CASSLEATSGTDTQYF. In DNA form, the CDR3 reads TGTGCCAGCAGCTTAGAGGCGACTAGCGGCACAGATACGCAGTATTTT.

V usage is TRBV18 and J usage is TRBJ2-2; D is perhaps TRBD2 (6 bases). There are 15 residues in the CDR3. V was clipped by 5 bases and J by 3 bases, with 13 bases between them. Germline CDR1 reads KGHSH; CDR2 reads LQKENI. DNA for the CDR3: TGTGCCAGCTCATTGCGCGGGGAAGACACCGGGGAGCTGTTTTTT. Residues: CASSLRGEDTGELFF.

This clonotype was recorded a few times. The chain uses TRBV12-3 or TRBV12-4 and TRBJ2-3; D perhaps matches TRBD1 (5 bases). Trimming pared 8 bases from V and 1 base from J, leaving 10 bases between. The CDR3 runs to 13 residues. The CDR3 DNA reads TGTGCCAGCGGGAAAGGGGGCACAGATACGCAGTATTTT. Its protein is CASGKGGTDTQYF.

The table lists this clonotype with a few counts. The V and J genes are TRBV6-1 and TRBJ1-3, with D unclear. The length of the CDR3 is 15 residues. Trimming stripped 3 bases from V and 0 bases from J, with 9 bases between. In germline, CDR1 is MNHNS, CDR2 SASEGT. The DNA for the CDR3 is TGTGCCAGCAGTGAGGACGGTAGCTCTGGAAACACCATATATTTT. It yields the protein CASSEDGSSGNTIYF.

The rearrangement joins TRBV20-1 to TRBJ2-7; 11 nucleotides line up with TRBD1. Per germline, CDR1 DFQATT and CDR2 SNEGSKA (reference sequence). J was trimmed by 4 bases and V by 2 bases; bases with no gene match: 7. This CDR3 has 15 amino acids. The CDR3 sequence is CSARSTGQGDYEQYF. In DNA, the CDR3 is TGCAGTGCTAGATCAACGGGACAGGGGGATTACGAGCAGTACTTC.

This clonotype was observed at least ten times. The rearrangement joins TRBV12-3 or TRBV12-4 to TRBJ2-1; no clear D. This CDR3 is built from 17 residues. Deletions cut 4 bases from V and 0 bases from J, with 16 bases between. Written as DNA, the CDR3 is TGTGCCAGCAGTTCCTACGACTGGACCAGCTCCTACAATGAGCAGTTCTTC. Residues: CASSSYDWTSSYNEQFF.

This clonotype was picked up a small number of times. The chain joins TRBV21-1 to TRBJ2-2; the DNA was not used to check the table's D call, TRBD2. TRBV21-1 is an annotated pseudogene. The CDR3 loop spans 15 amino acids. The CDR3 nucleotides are TGTGCCAGCAGTGGGGTGGGAGGCCTGACCGGGGAGCTGTTTTTT. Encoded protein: CASSGVGGLTGELFF.

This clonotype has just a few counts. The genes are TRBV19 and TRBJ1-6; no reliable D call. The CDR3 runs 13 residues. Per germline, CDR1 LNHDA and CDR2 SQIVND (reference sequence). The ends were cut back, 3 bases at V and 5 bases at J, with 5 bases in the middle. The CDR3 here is CASSINHNSPLHF. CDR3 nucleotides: TGTGCCAGTAGTATTAACCATAATTCACCCCTCCACTTT.

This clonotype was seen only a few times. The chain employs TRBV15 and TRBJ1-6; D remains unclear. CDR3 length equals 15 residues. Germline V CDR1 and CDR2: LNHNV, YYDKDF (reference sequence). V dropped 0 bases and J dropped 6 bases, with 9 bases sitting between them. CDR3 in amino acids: CATSREGSPNSPLHF. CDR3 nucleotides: TGTGCCACCAGCAGAGAAGGATCGCCTAATTCACCCCTCCACTTT.

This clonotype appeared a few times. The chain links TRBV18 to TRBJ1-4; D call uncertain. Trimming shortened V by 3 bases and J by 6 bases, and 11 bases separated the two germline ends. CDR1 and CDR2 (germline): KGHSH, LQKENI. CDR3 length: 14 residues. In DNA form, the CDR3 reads TGTGCCAGCTCACCCAGTAGAGTCGATGAAAAACTGTTTTTT. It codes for CASSPSRVDEKLFF.

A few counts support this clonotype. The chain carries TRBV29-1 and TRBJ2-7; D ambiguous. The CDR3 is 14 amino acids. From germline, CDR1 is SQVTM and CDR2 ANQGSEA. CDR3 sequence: CTISAGQVPYEQYF. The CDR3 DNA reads TGCACCATTTCGGCCGGGCAGGTACCCTACGAGCAGTACTTC.

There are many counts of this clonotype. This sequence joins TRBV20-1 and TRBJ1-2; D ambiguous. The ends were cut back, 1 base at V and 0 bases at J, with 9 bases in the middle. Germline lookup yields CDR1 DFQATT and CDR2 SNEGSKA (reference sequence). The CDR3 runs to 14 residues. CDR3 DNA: TGCAGTGCTAGAGGCCGGACCTCTAACTATGGCTACACCTTC. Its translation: CSARGRTSNYGYTF.

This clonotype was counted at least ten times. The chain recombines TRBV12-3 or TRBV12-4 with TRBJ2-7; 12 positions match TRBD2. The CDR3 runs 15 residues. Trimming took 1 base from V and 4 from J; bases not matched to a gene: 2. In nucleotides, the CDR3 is TGTGCCAGCAGTTTAGGACTAGCGGGAGTGTACGAGCAGTACTTC. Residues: CASSLGLAGVYEQYF.